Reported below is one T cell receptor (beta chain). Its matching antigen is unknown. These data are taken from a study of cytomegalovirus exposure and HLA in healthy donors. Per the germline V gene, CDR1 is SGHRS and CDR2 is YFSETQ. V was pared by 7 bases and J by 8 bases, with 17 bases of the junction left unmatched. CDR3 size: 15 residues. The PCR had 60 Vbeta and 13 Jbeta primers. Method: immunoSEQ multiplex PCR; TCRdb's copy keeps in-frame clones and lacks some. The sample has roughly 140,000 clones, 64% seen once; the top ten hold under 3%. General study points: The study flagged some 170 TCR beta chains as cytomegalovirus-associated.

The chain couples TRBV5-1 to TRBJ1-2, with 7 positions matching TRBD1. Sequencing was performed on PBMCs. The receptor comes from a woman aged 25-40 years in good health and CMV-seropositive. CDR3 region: CASCGLGQAFSGYTF. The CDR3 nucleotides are TGCGCCAGCTGCGGCCTTGGACAGGCCTTCTCCGGCTACACCTTC.